Presented here are 17 T cell receptor beta chains from one specimen sequenced in a study of PD-L1 blockade in urothelial cancer. Assay: immunoSEQ multiplex PCR; the TCRdb copy retains only in-frame clones and omits some. The repertoire holds 85,000 to 130,000 clones, with approximately 90% as singletons. This specimen was PBMCs, taken around atezolizumab (anti-PD-L1) treatment. The source is a woman aged 80 or over with urothelial cancer.

The chain couples TRBV29-1 to TRBJ2-5; maybe TRBD2 (6 bases). CDR3 length: 15 amino acids. Trimming shortened V by 2 bases and J by 4 bases, and 17 bases separated the two germline ends. Germline assignment: CDR1 SQVTM and CDR2 ANQGSEA. The CDR3 is CSVEKGGGVLETQYF. Written as DNA, the CDR3 is TGCAGCGTTGAAAAGGGCGGAGGGGTACTAGAGACCCAGTACTTC. The whole variable domain, remainder taken from reference TRBV29-1 and TRBJ2-5, is SAVISQKPSRDICQRGTSLTIQCQVDSQVTMMFWYRQQPGQSLTLIATANQGSEATYESGFVIDKFPISRPNLTFSTLTVSNMSPEDSSIYLCSVEKGGGVLETQYFGPGTRLLVL.

V and J are TRBV15 and TRBJ1-2, with TRBD1 matching 10 bases. This CDR3 is built from 14 residues. The V and J ends lost 5 bases and 2 bases, in that order; junction bases with no gene match: 2. Germline V gene sequence: CDR1 LNHNV, CDR2 YYDKDF (reference sequence). The CDR3 DNA sequence: TGTGCCACCAGCCCGGGACAGGGGAACTATGGCTACACCTTC. Translating gives CATSPGQGNYGYTF.

The rearrangement links TRBV4-2 to TRBJ2-1, with 7 bases that match TRBD2. V trimming: 0 bases; J trimming: 10 bases; junction bases outside the gene matches: 9. The CDR3 totals 15 residues. CDR1 and CDR2 (germline): LGHNA, YNFKEQ. CDR3 nucleotide sequence: TGTGCCAGCAGCCAAGAGGGGGGAGGGCCCTCGGAGCAGTTCTTC. This translates into CASSQEGGGPSEQFF.

This clone has a single count. This CDR3 is CASGNRGMETEAFF. The CDR3 bases are TGTGCCAGTGGAAACAGGGGAATGGAGACTGAAGCTTTCTTT. The chain is built from TRBV19 and TRBJ1-1, with 7 bases identical to TRBD1. Germline V gene sequence: CDR1 LNHDA, CDR2 SQIVND (reference sequence). With V trimmed by 8 bases and J by 5 bases, 11 bases remained unmatched. The CDR3 sequence is 14 residues long.

The chain uses TRBV28 and TRBJ2-3; 7 nucleotides match TRBD1. The CDR3 is 13 residues long. Germline CDR1 and CDR2: MDHEN and SYDVKM. The V segment lost 8 bases and the J segment 4 bases; nucleotides outside the gene matches: 6. CDR3 loop: CASYRGPSDTQYF. The CDR3 nucleotides read TGTGCCAGCTACAGGGGTCCGTCAGATACGCAGTATTTT.

The chain combines TRBV2 with TRBJ2-7, with D hard to call. This CDR3 contains 15 residues. From germline, CDR1 is SNHLY and CDR2 FYNNEI. V lost 5 bases, J lost 0 bases, and 14 bases lay in between. Here the CDR3 reads CASSKGQVGSYEQYF. The DNA for the CDR3 is TGTGCCAGCAGTAAAGGGCAGGTTGGCTCCTACGAGCAGTACTTC.

The chain has TRBV5-1 and TRBJ1-4, with D uncertain. Germline V gene data show CDR1 as SGHRS and CDR2 as YFSETQ. Deletions cut 4 bases from V and 11 bases from J, with 24 bases between. This CDR3 is 16 amino acids long. The CDR3 nucleotides read TGCGCCAGCAGCCTCAATACGGGGAGCTCCGGCGACAAACTGTTTTTT. Translation gives CASSLNTGSSGDKLFF.

This clone was found a few times. The genes are TRBV27 and TRBJ1-1, with D maybe TRBD1 (5 bases). CDR1 is MNHEY, CDR2 SMNVEV, per germline (reference sequence). V was trimmed by 1 base and J by 0 bases, leaving 9 bases between them. The CDR3 is 15 amino acids. CDR3 nucleotides: TGTGCCAGCAGTTTATTTCCAGGGATGAACACTGAAGCTTTCTTT. Translating gives CASSLFPGMNTEAFF.

The rearrangement uses TRBV19 and TRBJ2-1, with D perhaps matching TRBD2 (6 bases). CDR1 is LNHDA, CDR2 SQIVND, per germline (reference sequence). The CDR3 is 15 residues long. V lost 5 bases, J lost 9 bases, and 20 bases lay in between. The CDR3 DNA reads TGTGCCAGTAGTGTTAACACGGGAGCGGGCGGTGAGCAGTTCTTC. This codes for CASSVNTGAGGEQFF.

The genes are TRBV7-9 and TRBJ2-5; a possible D gene is TRBD2 (5 bases). Per germline, CDR1 SEHNR and CDR2 FQNEAQ (reference sequence). The CDR3 consists of 14 residues. Trimming removed 5 bases at V and 5 bases at J, with 15 bases between. The CDR3 loop reads CASSRDGRGETQYF. CDR3 nucleotide sequence: TGTGCCAGCAGCCGAGATGGACGCGGGGAGACCCAGTACTTC.

This chain joins TRBV19 and TRBJ1-5, with 8 positions matching TRBD1. J lost 2 bases, V lost 7 bases, and 7 bases had no gene match. The CDR3 spans 15 residues. Per germline, CDR1 LNHDA and CDR2 SQIVND (reference sequence). The CDR3 protein is CASTAGQGGNQPQHF. CDR3 bases: TGTGCCAGTACAGCAGGACAGGGAGGCAATCAGCCCCAGCATTTT.

V is TRBV27 and J is TRBJ1-2; perhaps TRBD1 as D (5 bases). The V gene lost 6 bases and the J gene lost 4 bases, with 12 bases spanning the gap. Germline values: CDR1 MNHEY, CDR2 SMNVEV (reference sequence). The CDR3 covers 13 residues. CDR3 protein: CASRPTGTYGYTF. The CDR3 nucleotides are TGTGCCAGCAGGCCAACAGGAACCTATGGCTACACCTTC.

The V gene is TRBV9, the J gene TRBJ2-3; TRBD2 agrees at 13 bases. Trimming took 6 bases from V and 5 from J; bases not matched to a gene: 9. The CDR3 has 16 amino acids. CDR1 SGDLS and CDR2 YYNGEE come from the germline V gene. The CDR3: CASTATSGRAGDTQYF. DNA of the CDR3: TGTGCCAGCACCGCAACTAGCGGGAGGGCGGGAGATACGCAGTATTTT.

The chain links TRBV10-1 to TRBJ2-2; a possible D gene is TRBD1 (6 bases). Germline-derived CDR1 and CDR2 are WNHNN and SYGVQD (reference sequence). V lost 2 bases and J lost 1, with 11 bases in between. The CDR3 is 16 residues long. The chain's CDR3 is CASSERAGVNTGELFF. The CDR3 DNA is TGCGCCAGCAGTGAGCGGGCAGGGGTGAACACCGGGGAGCTGTTTTTT.

To note about this clone: Sequence at one end of the junction differs from germline and may be a read error. The J gene is TRBJ2-7, the V gene TRBV28, with TRBD2 identical over 7 bases. The germline V gene has CDR1 MDHEN and CDR2 SYDVKM. This CDR3 region has 16 residues. CDR3 sequence (DNA): TGTGCCAGCAGCCCCCGACTAGCTTTTGGGGGAGCGCAAACCCACTTC. It encodes CASSPRLAFGGAQTHF.

The chain combines TRBV7-6 with TRBJ1-1, with D possibly matching TRBD1 (6 bases). V was trimmed by 6 bases and J by 2 bases, leaving 16 bases between them. CDR1 is SGHVS and CDR2 is FNYEAQ in the germline V gene. CDR3 size: 15 residues. The CDR3 loop reads CASRSDSLSNTEAFF. The CDR3 nucleotides read TGTGCCAGCAGGTCGGACAGCCTGTCCAACACTGAAGCTTTCTTT.

The chain carries TRBV4-2 and TRBJ1-4; 7 bases match TRBD1. CDR1 is LGHNA, CDR2 YNFKEQ, per germline. Trimming removed 1 base from V and 7 bases from J; junction bases left unmatched: 3. The CDR3 runs to 14 residues. Here the CDR3 reads CASSQGTGGEKLFF. CDR3 DNA: TGTGCCAGCAGCCAAGGGACAGGTGGTGAAAAACTGTTTTTT.